This T cell receptor beta chain is from a study of blood T cell repertoires in COVID-19. Only in-frame clones appear in the TCRdb table, and some are missing; sequencing was by immunoSEQ multiplex PCR. The sample shows 350,000 to 450,000 clones, around 87% of them seen only once. Looked up from germline, CDR1 is SGHAT and CDR2 is FQDESV (reference sequence). Trimming pared 0 bases from V and 5 bases from J, leaving 13 bases between. CDR3 size: 15 residues. The sequence came from a middle-aged man in a cohort exposed to, infected with or recovered from COVID-19 (not recorded which). Sequencing was performed on PBMCs or T cells enriched from blood (not recorded which). The genes are TRBV11-1 and TRBJ2-5; weak D call: TRBD2 (6 bases). DNA for the CDR3: TGTGCCAGCAGCTTAGCATCGACTAGGTGGGAGACCCAGTACTTC. Its protein product is CASSLASTRWETQYF.